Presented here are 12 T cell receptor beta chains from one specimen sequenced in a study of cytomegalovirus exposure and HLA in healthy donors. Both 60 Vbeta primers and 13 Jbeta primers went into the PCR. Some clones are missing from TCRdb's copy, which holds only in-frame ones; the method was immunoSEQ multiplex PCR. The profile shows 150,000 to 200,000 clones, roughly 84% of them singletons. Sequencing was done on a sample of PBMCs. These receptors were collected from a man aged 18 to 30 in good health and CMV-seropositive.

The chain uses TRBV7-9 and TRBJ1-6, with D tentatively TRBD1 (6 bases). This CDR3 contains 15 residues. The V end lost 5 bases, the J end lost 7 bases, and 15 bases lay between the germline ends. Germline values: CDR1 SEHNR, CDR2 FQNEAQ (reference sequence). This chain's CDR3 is CASSPQGKGNSPLHF. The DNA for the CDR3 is TGTGCCAGCAGCCCGCAGGGGAAGGGGAATTCACCCCTCCACTTT.

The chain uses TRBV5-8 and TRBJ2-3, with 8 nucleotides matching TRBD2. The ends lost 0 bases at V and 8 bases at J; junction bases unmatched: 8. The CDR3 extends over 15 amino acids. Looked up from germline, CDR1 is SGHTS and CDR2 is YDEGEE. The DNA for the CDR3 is TGTGCCAGCAGCTTGGAGACTTACGGGAGGGGTACGCAGTATTTT. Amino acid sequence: CASSLETYGRGTQYF.

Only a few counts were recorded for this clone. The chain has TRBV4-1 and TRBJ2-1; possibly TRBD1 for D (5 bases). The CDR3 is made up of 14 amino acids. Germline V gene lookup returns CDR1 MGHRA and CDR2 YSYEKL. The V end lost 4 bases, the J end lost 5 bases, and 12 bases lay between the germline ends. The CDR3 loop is CASSLPDTNNEQFF. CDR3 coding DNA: TGCGCCAGCAGCCTTCCGGACACCAACAATGAGCAGTTCTTC.

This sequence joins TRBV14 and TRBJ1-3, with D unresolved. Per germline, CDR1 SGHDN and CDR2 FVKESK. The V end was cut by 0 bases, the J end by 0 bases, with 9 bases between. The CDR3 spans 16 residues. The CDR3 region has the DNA TGTGCCAGCAGCCAAGATTCGGCGGTCTCTGGAAACACCATATATTTT. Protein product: CASSQDSAVSGNTIYF.

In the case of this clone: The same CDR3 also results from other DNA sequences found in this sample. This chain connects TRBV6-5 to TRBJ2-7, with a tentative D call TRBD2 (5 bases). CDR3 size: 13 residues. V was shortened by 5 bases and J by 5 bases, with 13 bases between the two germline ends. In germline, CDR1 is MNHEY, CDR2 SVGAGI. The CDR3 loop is CASSKTSPHEQYF. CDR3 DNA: TGTGCCAGCAGTAAAACTAGTCCGCACGAGCAGTACTTC.

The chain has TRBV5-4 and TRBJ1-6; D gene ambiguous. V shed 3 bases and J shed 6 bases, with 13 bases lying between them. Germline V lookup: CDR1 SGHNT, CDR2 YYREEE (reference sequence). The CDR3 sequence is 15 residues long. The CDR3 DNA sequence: TGTGCCAGCAGCTCGGGAACAGACCTTAATTCACCCCTCCACTTT. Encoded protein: CASSSGTDLNSPLHF.

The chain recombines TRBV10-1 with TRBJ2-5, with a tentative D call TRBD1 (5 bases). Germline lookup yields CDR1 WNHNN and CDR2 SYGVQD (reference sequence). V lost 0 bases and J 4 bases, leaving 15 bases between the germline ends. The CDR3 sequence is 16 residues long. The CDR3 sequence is CASSESRQGSLETQYF. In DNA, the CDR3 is TGCGCCAGCAGTGAGTCGCGGCAGGGAAGCTTAGAGACCCAGTACTTC.

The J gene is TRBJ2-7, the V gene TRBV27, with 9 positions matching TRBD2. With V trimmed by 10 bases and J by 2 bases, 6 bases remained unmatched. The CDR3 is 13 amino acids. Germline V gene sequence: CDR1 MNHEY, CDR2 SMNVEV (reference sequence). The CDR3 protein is CATASGATYEQYF. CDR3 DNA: TGTGCCACCGCTAGCGGGGCAACCTACGAGCAGTACTTC.

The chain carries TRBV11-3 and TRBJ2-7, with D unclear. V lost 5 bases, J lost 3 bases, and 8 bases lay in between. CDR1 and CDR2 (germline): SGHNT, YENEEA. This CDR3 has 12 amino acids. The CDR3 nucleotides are TGTGCCAGCAGCCCGGTGAGCTACGAGCAGTACTTC. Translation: CASSPVSYEQYF. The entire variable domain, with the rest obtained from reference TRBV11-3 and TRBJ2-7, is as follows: EAGVVQSPRYKIIEKKQPVAFWCNPISGHNTLYWYLQNLGQGPELLIRYENEEAVDDSQLPKDRFSAERLKGVDSTLKIQPAELGDSAVYLCASSPVSYEQYFGPGTRLTVT.

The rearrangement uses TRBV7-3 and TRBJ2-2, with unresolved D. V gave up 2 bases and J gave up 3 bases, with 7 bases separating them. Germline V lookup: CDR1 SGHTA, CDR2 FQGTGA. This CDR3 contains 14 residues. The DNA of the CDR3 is TGTGCCAGCAGCTTAGGAGAGTACACCGGGGAGCTGTTTTTT. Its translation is CASSLGEYTGELFF.

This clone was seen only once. The CDR3 region has the DNA TGTGCCAGCGGTGGTTACTCTGGAAACACCATATATTTT. Encoded protein: CASGGYSGNTIYF. The chain combines TRBV6-1 with TRBJ1-3, with D unclear. Germline CDR1 is MNHNS and CDR2 is SASEGT. The CDR3 consists of 13 residues. The V end was cut by 8 bases, the J end by 0 bases, with 8 bases between.

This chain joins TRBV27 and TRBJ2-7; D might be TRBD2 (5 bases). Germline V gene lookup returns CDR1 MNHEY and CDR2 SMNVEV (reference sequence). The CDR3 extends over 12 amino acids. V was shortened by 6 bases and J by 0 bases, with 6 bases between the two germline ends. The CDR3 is CASRGSSYEQYF. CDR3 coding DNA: TGTGCCAGCAGAGGGAGCTCCTACGAGCAGTACTTC.